Presented here are 9 T cell receptor beta chains from one specimen sequenced in a study of cytomegalovirus exposure and HLA in healthy donors. The PCR employed 60 Vbeta primers together with 13 Jbeta primers. This table comes from immunoSEQ multiplex PCR, and its TCRdb copy is limited to in-frame clones, with some not included. The sample shows fewer than 250,000 clones, approximately 86% of them seen only once. The sequenced material came from PBMCs. All receptors come from a boy younger than 10 in good health and CMV-seronegative.

This clone has more than one count but fewer than ten. The chain combines TRBV6-5 with TRBJ1-1, with D uncertain. Germline V gives CDR1 MNHEY, CDR2 SVGAGI. There are 15 residues in the CDR3. The ends were cut back, 0 bases at V and 3 bases at J, with 11 bases in the middle. In DNA, the CDR3 is TGTGCCAGCAGTTACTCCCTGACCCGGGACACTGAAGCTTTCTTT. Its protein is CASSYSLTRDTEAFF.

The J gene is TRBJ2-5, the V gene TRBV5-1; 7 bases fit TRBD1. With the DNA end fitting TRBJ2-7 better, the J assignment may be wrong. The germline CDR1 and CDR2 sequences are SGHRS and YFSETQ. The length of the CDR3 is 15 residues. This CDR3 is CASSPFPGGSYEQYF. CDR3 bases: TGCGCCAGCAGCCCCTTCCCAGGGGGCTCCTACGAGCAGTACTTC.

V is TRBV7-2 and J is TRBJ2-1; 9 nucleotides align to TRBD1. Germline loops: CDR1 SGHTA, CDR2 FQGNSA. The CDR3 covers 16 residues. V dropped 2 bases and J dropped 2; count of bases not matched to a gene: 4. CDR3 loop: CASSLTGGAPYNEQFF. DNA of the CDR3: TGTGCCAGCAGCTTAACAGGGGGCGCCCCCTACAATGAGCAGTTCTTC.

V is TRBV6-6 and J is TRBJ1-6, with D perhaps TRBD1 (6 bases). This CDR3 region has 15 residues. Looked up from germline, CDR1 is MNHNY and CDR2 is SVGAGI (reference sequence). The V end was cut by 6 bases, the J end by 9 bases, with 18 bases between. CDR3 sequence: CASRYGGGLTSPLHF. CDR3 sequence (DNA): TGTGCCAGCAGATACGGCGGGGGGCTTACTTCACCCCTCCACTTT.

The V call is TRBV9, the J call TRBJ2-1, with 9 bases identical to TRBD1. V lost 0 bases to trimming and J lost 8 bases; unmatched junction nucleotides: 12. The V gene's germline CDR1 is SGDLS and CDR2 YYNGEE. The CDR3 consists of 17 residues. The CDR3 loop reads CASSVGGAGQGFHEQFF. CDR3 bases: TGTGCCAGCAGCGTAGGAGGCGCTGGACAGGGGTTCCATGAGCAGTTCTTC.

In DNA form, the CDR3 reads TGTGCCACCAGCAGAGGACAGAACACCGGGGAGCTGTTTTTT. As protein: CATSRGQNTGELFF. The chain has TRBV15 and TRBJ2-2; D remains unclear. CDR3 length: 14 amino acids. From germline, CDR1 is LNHNV and CDR2 YYDKDF (reference sequence). V lost 1 base, J lost 1 base, and 4 bases lay in between.

This rearrangement joins TRBV29-1 to TRBJ2-7; D is uncertain. The CDR3 totals 12 residues. Trimming removed 7 bases at V and 3 bases at J, with 13 bases between. Germline assignment: CDR1 SQVTM and CDR2 ANQGSEA. In DNA form, the CDR3 reads TGCAGCGCCAAGAGGATCGGCTACGAGCAGTACTTC. This translates into CSAKRIGYEQYF.

The gene calls are TRBV11-3 and TRBJ1-3; tentatively, D is TRBD1 (6 bases). This CDR3 is built from 15 residues. The germline V and J ends were trimmed by 4 bases and 0 bases, with 10 bases remaining between them. Germline V gene data show CDR1 as SGHNT and CDR2 as YENEEA. The CDR3 region has the DNA TGTGCCAGCAGCTCGGACAGCCGCTCTGGAAACACCATATATTTT. It is translated as CASSSDSRSGNTIYF.

J is TRBJ2-2 and V is TRBV6-6, with 10 bases identical to TRBD1. The CDR3 length is 13 residues. From germline, CDR1 is MNHNY and CDR2 SVGAGI (reference sequence). J gave up 5 bases and V 10 bases, and 4 bases lay outside the gene matches. CDR3 DNA: TGTGCCATTCGGACAGGGGGTACCGGGGAGCTGTTTTTT. Its protein is CAIRTGGTGELFF.